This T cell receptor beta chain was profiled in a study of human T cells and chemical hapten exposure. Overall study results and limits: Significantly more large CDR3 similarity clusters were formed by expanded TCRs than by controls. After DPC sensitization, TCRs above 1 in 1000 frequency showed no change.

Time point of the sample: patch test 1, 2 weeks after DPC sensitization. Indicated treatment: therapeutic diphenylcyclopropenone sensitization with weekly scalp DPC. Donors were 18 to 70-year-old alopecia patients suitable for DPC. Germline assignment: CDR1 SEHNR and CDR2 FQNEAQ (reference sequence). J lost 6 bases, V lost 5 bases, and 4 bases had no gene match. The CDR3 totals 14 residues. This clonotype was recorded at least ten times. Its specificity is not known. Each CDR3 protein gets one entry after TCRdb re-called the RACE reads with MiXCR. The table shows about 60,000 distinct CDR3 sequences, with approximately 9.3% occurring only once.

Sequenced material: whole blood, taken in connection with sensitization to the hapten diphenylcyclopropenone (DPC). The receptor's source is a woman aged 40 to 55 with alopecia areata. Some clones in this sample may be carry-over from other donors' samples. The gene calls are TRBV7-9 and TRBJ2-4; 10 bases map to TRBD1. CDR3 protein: CASSHWTGGNIQYF. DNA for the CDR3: TGTGCCAGCAGCCACTGGACAGGGGGAAACATTCAGTACTTC.